This T cell receptor beta chain was documented in a study of cytomegalovirus exposure and HLA in healthy donors. PCR used 60 Vbeta primers and 13 Jbeta primers. The data were produced by immunoSEQ multiplex PCR, yet TCRdb's version contains in-frame clones alone and is incomplete. The sample contains roughly 250,000 clones, roughly 81% of which appear only once. CDR1 LNHDA and CDR2 SQIVND come from the germline V gene (reference sequence). The CDR3 totals 14 residues. The V end was cut by 1 base, the J end by 1 base, with 7 bases between. V and J are TRBV19 and TRBJ1-1; D may be TRBD1 (5 bases). The receptor comes from a middle-aged woman in good health and CMV-seropositive. Sequencing was performed on PBMCs. The CDR3 nucleotides read TGTGCCAGTAGTATAGTGGGGCCGAACACTGAAGCTTTCTTT. Translation gives CASSIVGPNTEAFF.